Listed here are 10 T cell receptor beta chains from one sample, sequenced in a study of blood T cell repertoires in COVID-19. The protocol was immunoSEQ multiplex PCR, while the TCRdb copy is restricted to in-frame clones and leaves out a portion. The profile covers approximately 530,000 clones, with 85% to 90% appearing a single time and roughly 7.4% taken by the ten largest. Sequences were obtained from peripheral blood. Every receptor here comes from a woman between 45 and 65 years old with COVID-19, enrolled during active disease.

This clone was recorded once. The rearrangement uses TRBV19 and TRBJ2-5, with a tentative D call TRBD1 (5 bases). The germline V gene encodes CDR1 LNHDA and CDR2 SQIVND (reference sequence). The CDR3 length is 15 residues. Deletions cut 3 bases from V and 5 bases from J, with 16 bases between. The CDR3 spells CASSIYGRVEETQYF. CDR3 sequence (DNA): TGTGCCAGTAGTATTTATGGCAGGGTAGAGGAGACCCAGTACTTC. Combining the CDR3 with reference TRBV19 and TRBJ2-5 gives the whole variable domain DGGITQSPKYLFRKEGQNVTLSCEQNLNHDAMYWYRQDPGQGLRLIYYSQIVNDFQKGDIAEGYSVSREKKESFPLTVTSAQKNPTAFYLCASSIYGRVEETQYFGPGTRLLVL.

This clone was picked up one time. This chain joins TRBV5-1 and TRBJ1-2, with 7 positions matching TRBD1. J was trimmed by 7 bases and V by 5 bases; bases with no gene match: 8. Germline loops: CDR1 SGHRS, CDR2 YFSETQ. The CDR3 contains 13 residues. As DNA, the CDR3 is TGCGCCAGCAGTTGGGACAGCACGGGTGGCTACACCTTC. This sequence encodes CASSWDSTGGYTF.

The V call is TRBV25-1, the J call TRBJ2-7, with D possibly TRBD2 on 6 matching bases. This CDR3 is 12 amino acids long. With 2 bases removed from V and 6 bases from J, the gap between germline ends came to 8 bases. Germline V gene sequence: CDR1 MGHDK, CDR2 SYGVNS. CDR3 loop: CASSEGGVEQYF. CDR3 sequence (DNA): TGTGCCAGCAGTGAAGGAGGGGTCGAGCAGTACTTC.

V and J are TRBV27 and TRBJ1-6, with 7 bases fitting TRBD1. Germline V gives CDR1 MNHEY, CDR2 SMNVEV (reference sequence). V trimming: 8 bases; J trimming: 8 bases; junction bases outside the gene matches: 3. This CDR3 comprises 12 residues. The DNA of the CDR3 is TGTGCCAGCTCCAGGGGGTATTCACCCCTCCACTTT. Amino acids: CASSRGYSPLHF.

This clone was found once. The chain joins TRBV19 to TRBJ1-1, with 7 bases identical to TRBD1. CDR1 and CDR2 (germline): LNHDA, SQIVND (reference sequence). The CDR3 covers 12 residues. V trimming: 11 bases; J trimming: 4 bases; junction bases outside the gene matches: 7. The CDR3, as DNA: TGTGCCGAGACAGGGTGGGGCACTGAAGCTTTCTTT. This encodes CAETGWGTEAFF.

The chain couples TRBV18 to TRBJ2-3; 8 bases agree with TRBD1. Germline V lookup: CDR1 KGHSH, CDR2 LQKENI. The CDR3 covers 15 residues. The V and J ends lost 6 bases and 2 bases, in that order; junction bases with no gene match: 7. The CDR3 nucleotides read TGTGCCAGCTCGCCCCGACAGGGGTCCACAGATACGCAGTATTTT. Amino acids: CASSPRQGSTDTQYF.

This rearrangement joins TRBV29-1 to TRBJ1-5, with D unresolved. Germline V CDR1 and CDR2: SQVTM, ANQGSEA. The CDR3 sequence is 13 residues long. V was pared by 7 bases and J by 2 bases, with 12 bases between. CDR3 coding DNA: TGCAGCGCCTCTACCCAAGGCAATCAGCCCCAGCATTTT. It codes for CSASTQGNQPQHF.

This chain uses TRBV11-3 with TRBJ2-2; TRBD1 matches 7 bases. Germline values: CDR1 SGHNT, CDR2 YENEEA. The V gene end was trimmed by 6 bases and the J gene end by 4 bases; junction bases not matched to a gene: 5. This CDR3 region has 14 residues. CDR3 sequence: CASSSPGGTGELFF. The CDR3 DNA sequence: TGTGCCAGCAGTTCACCAGGGGGCACCGGGGAGCTGTTTTTT.

The chain joins TRBV5-1 to TRBJ1-1; D unclear. Per the germline V gene, CDR1 is SGHRS and CDR2 is YFSETQ. CDR3 length equals 15 residues. The V gene lost 0 bases and the J gene lost 2 bases, with 11 bases spanning the gap. As DNA, the CDR3 is TGCGCCAGCAGCTTGGCCCCGAACTCAAACACTGAAGCTTTCTTT. It specifies CASSLAPNSNTEAFF.

The chain uses TRBV28 and TRBJ1-5; TRBD1 matches at 8 bases. CDR3 length: 17 amino acids. The ends lost 4 bases at V and 4 bases at J; junction bases unmatched: 12. Germline CDR1 is MDHEN and CDR2 is SYDVKM. The CDR3: CASSSYWDRRGNQPQHF. The CDR3 DNA sequence: TGTGCCAGCAGTTCATATTGGGACAGGCGGGGGAATCAGCCCCAGCATTTT.